This T cell receptor (beta chain) was profiled in a study of beta chain features in type 1 diabetes. Study-level points and caveats: In every one of the four CD4+ subsets, TCRB CDR3s were moderately but significantly shorter in Type 1 diabetes patients.

The V and J ends lost 5 bases and 4 bases, in that order; junction bases with no gene match: 8. Germline V gives CDR1 SGHVS, CDR2 FQNEAQ. The CDR3 loop spans 15 amino acids. The study reverse transcribed the entire isolated RNA, so it sequenced expressed TCRB transcripts. Libraries were prepared by immunoSEQ multiplex PCR; TCRdb keeps only in-frame clonotypes and omits some of them. The table has about 260,000 clones, roughly 25% seen once. There was one heparinised blood draw per donor, averaging about 100 mL. As regards this clone: What it binds is not known.

Sequencing input: naive CD4+ T cells from blood. The clonotype originates from a woman in her 30s with type 1 diabetes. The chain employs TRBV7-8 and TRBJ2-5; the match to TRBD2 covers 9 bases. The CDR3 bases are TGTGCCAGCAGCCCGGTAGCGGGAGAGTCAGAGACCCAGTACTTC. It is translated as CASSPVAGESETQYF. Using reference TRBV7-8 and TRBJ2-5 for the parts outside the CDR3, the full variable domain is GAGVSQSPRYKVAKRGQDVALRCDPISGHVSLFWYQQALGQGPEFLTYFQNEAQLDKSGLPSDRFFAERPEGSVSTLKIQRTQQEDSAVYLCASSPVAGESETQYFGPGTRLLVL.